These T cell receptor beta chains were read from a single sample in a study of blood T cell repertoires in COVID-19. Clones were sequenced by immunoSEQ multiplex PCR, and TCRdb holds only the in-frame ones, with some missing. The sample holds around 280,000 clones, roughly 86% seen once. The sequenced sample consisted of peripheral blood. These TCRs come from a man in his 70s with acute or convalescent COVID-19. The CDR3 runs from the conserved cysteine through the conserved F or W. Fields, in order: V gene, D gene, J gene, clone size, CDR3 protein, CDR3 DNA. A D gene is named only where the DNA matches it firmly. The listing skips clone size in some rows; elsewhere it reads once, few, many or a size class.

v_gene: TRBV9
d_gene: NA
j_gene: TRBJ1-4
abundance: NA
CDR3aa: CASSAPGAAEKLFF
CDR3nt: TGTGCCAGCAGCGCTCCAGGGGCGGCGGAAAAACTGTTTTTT

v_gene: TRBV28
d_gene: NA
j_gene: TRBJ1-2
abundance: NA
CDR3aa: CASSLSSGWGWGYTF
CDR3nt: TGTGCCAGCAGTTTATCTTCAGGGTGGGGATGGGGCTACACCTTC

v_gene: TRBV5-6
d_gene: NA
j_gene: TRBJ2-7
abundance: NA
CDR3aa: CASSILQGSAYEQYF
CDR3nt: TGTGCCAGCAGCATCTTACAGGGATCGGCCTACGAGCAGTACTTC

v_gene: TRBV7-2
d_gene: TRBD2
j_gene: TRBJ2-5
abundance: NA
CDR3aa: CASSPGLAQETQYF
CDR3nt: TGTGCCAGCAGCCCGGGACTAGCTCAAGAGACCCAGTACTTC

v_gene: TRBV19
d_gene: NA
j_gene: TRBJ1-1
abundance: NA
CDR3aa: CATRNLNTEAFF
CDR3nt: TGTGCCACCAGGAACTTGAACACTGAAGCTTTCTTT

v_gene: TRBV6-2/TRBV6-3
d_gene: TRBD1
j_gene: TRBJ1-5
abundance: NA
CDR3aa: CASSSTGDQPQHF
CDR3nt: TGTGCCAGCAGTTCGACAGGGGACCAGCCCCAGCATTTT

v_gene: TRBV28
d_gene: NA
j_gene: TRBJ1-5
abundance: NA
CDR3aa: CASSRDTNQPQHF
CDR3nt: TGTGCCAGCAGTCGGGACACCAATCAGCCCCAGCATTTT

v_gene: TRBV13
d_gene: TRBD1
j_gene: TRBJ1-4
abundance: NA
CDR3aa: CASSWGQNYNEKLFF
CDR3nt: TGTGCCAGCAGCTGGGGACAGAATTATAATGAAAAACTGTTTTTT

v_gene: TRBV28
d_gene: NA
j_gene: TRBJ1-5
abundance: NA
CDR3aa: CASEGEGSQPQHF
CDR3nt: TGTGCCAGCGAGGGAGAGGGTAGTCAGCCCCAGCATTTT

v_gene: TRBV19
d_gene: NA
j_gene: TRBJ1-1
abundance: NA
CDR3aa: CASMDRGKGTEAFF
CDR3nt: TGTGCCAGTATGGACCGGGGTAAGGGCACTGAAGCTTTCTTT

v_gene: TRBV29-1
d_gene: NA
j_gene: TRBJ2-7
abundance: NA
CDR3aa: CSVSQGRLYEQYF
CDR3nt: TGCAGCGTTAGCCAGGGAAGGTTATACGAGCAGTACTTC

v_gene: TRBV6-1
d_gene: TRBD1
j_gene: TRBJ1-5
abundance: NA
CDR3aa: CASSEGRTGNQPQHF
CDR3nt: TGTGCCAGCAGTGAAGGTAGGACAGGGAATCAGCCCCAGCATTTT

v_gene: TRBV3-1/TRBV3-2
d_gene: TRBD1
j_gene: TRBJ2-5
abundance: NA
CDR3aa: CASSPDRVRETQYF
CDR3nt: TGTGCCAGCAGCCCAGACAGGGTGCGTGAGACCCAGTACTTC

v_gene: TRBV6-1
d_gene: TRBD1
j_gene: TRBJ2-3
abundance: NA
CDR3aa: CASSEAIPWDRGDTQYF
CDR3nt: TGTGCCAGCAGTGAAGCAATTCCTTGGGACAGGGGGGATACGCAGTATTTT

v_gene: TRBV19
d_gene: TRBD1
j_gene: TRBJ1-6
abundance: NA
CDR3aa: CASSEGQVRFPLHF
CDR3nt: TGTGCCAGTAGTGAGGGACAGGTTCGGTTTCCCCTCCACTTT

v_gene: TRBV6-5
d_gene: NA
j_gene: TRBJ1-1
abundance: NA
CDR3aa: CASSQGVWAEAFF
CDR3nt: TGTGCCAGCAGCCAGGGTGTATGGGCTGAAGCTTTCTTT

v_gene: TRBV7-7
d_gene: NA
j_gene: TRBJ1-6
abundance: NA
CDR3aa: CASSQGSYNSPLHF
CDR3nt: TGTGCCAGCAGCCAGGGCTCCTATAATTCACCCCTCCACTTT

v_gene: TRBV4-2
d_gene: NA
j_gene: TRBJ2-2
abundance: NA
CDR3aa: CASSQEIVEGTGELFF
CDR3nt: TGTGCCAGCAGCCAAGAAATAGTAGAGGGAACCGGGGAGCTGTTTTTT

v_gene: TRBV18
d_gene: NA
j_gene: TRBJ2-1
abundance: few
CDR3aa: CASSRTRVENEQFF
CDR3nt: TGTGCCAGCTCCCGAACCAGGGTGGAGAATGAGCAGTTCTTC

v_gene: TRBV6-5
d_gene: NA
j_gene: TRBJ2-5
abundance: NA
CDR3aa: CASRTALETQYF
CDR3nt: TGTGCCAGCAGGACAGCACTAGAGACCCAGTACTTC

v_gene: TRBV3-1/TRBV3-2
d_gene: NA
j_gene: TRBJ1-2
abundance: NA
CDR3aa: CASSPRGGYGYTF
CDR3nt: TGTGCCAGCAGCCCCCGGGGAGGGTATGGCTACACCTTC

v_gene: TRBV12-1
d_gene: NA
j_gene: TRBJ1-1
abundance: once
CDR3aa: CASSFDRSGAFF
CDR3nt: TGTGCCAGCAGCTTTGATCGCAGCGGAGCTTTCTTT